This note documents a single TCR beta chain sequence. To make TCR beta libraries, researchers used iRepertoire HTBI primers and Arm-PCR of CDR3 regions. TCRdb re-derived calls from the multiplex PCR reads in MiXCR, one entry per CDR3 protein. The sample includes some 500,000 distinct CDR3 sequences, approximately 13% of them seen just once. The data were obtained in a study of regulatory T cells in long-lasting Graves disease. V was cut by 6 bases and J by 5 bases, with 16 bases left in between. The CDR3 is 14 amino acids. CDR1 SQVTM and CDR2 ANQGSEA come from the germline V gene. Time point in this sample: newly diagnosed GD, antithyroid drugs for less than 3 months. TCR sequences were obtained from RNA taken from PBMCs. These same data were also listed under a study on T cells in Graves' hyperthyroidism and ophthalmopathy. As that study records: Lactation, pregnancy, other autoimmune disease or uncontrolled infection led to exclusion of patients.

This rearrangement joins TRBV29-1 to TRBJ2-2; D is unresolved. Sequencing was performed on peripheral blood mononuclear cells (PBMCs), taken at new diagnosis, from a patient treated with antithyroid drugs. This TCR was recovered from a young man with Graves disease. DNA for the CDR3: TGCAGCGTGCTGGAACGCGTGGGGACCGGGGAGCTGTTTTTT. Protein sequence: CSVLERVGTGELFF.